This entry features one T cell receptor beta chain sequence. Its antigen is currently unknown. PCR primers comprised 60 Vbeta and 13 Jbeta primers. Some clones are missing from TCRdb's copy, which holds only in-frame ones; the method was immunoSEQ multiplex PCR. This sample's table has about 130,000 clones. CDR1 SNHLY and CDR2 FYNNEI come from the germline V gene. Trimming removed 7 bases from V and 5 bases from J; junction bases left unmatched: 7. The CDR3 extends over 13 amino acids. The sample belongs to a study of cytomegalovirus exposure and HLA in healthy donors. Notes on the study in general: The sole available immune exposure information was CMV serostatus.

The specimen sequenced was PBMCs. The chain carries TRBV2 and TRBJ2-5, with TRBD1 identical over 7 bases. The TCR comes from a woman aged 40 to 50 in good health and CMV-seropositive. This CDR3 reads CASIPQGMETQYF. DNA of the CDR3: TGTGCCAGCATTCCACAGGGGATGGAGACCCAGTACTTC.